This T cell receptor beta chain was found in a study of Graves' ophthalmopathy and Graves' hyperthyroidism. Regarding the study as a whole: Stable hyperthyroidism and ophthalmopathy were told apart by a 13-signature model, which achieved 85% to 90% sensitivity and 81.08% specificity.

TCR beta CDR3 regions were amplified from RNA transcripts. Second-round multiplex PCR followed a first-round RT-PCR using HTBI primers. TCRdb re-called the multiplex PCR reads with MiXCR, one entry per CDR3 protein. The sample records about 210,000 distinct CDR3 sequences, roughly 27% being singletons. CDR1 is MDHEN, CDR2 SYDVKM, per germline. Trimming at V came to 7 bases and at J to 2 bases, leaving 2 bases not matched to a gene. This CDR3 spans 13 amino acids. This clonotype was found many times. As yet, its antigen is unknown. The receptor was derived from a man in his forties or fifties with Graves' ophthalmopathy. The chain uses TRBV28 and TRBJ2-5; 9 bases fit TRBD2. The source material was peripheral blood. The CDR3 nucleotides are TGTGCCAGCAACCTAGCGGGGCAAGAGACCCAGTACTTC. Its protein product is CASNLAGQETQYF. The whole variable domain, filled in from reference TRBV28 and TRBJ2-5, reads DVKVTQSSRYLVKRTGEKVFLECVQDMDHENMFWYRQDPGLGLRLIYFSYDVKMKEKGDIPEGYSVSREKKERFSLILESASTNQTSMYLCASNLAGQETQYFGPGTRLLVL.